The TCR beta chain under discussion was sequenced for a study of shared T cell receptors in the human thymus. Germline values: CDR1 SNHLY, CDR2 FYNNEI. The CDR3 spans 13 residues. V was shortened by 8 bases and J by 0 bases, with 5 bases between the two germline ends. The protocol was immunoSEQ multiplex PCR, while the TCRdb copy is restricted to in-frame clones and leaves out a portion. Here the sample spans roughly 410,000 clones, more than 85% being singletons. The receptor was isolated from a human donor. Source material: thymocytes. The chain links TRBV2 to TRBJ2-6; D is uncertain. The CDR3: CASRYSGANVLTF. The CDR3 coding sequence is TGTGCCAGCCGATACTCTGGGGCCAACGTCCTGACTTTC.